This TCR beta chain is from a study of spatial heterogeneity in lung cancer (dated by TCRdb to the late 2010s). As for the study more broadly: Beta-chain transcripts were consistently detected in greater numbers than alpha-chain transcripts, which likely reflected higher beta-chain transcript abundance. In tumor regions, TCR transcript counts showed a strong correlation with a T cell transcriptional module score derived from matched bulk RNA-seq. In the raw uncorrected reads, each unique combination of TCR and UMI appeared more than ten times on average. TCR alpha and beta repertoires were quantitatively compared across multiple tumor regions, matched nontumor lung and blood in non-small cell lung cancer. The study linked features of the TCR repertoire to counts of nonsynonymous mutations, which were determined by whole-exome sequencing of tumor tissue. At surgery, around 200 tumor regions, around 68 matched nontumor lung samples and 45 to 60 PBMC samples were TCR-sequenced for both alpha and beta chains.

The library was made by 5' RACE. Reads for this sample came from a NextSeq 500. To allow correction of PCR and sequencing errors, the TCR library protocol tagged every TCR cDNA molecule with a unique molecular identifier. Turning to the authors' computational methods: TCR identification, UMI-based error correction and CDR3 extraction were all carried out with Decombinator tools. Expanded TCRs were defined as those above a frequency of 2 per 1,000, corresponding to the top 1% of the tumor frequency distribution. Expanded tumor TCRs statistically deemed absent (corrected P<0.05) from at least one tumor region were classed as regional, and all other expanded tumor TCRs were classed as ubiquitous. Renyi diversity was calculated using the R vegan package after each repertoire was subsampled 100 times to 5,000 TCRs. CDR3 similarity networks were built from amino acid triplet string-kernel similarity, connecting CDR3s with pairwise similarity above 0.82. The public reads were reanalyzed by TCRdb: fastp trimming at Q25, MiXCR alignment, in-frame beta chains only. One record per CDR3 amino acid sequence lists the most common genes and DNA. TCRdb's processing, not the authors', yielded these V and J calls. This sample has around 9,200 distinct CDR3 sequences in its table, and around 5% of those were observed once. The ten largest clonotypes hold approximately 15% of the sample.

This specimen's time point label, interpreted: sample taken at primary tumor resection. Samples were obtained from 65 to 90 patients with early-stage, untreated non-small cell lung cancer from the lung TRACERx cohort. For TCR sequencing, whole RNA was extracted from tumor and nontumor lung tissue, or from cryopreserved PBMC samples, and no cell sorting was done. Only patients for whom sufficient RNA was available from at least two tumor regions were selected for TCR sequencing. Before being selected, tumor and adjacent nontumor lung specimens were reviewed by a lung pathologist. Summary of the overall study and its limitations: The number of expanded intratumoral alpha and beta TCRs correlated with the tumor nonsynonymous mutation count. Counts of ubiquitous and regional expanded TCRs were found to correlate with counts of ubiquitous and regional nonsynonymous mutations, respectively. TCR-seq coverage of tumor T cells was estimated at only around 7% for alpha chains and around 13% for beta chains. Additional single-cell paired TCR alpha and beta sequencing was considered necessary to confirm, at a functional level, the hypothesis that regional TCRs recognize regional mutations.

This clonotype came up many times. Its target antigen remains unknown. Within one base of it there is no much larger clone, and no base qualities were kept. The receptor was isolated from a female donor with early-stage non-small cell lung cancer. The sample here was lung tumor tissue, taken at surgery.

The nucleotides are TGTGCCAGCAGCTCCCTGAATGAGCAGTTCTTC. Translated, it gives CASSSLNEQFF. In this chain, TRBV5-4 is recombined with TRBJ2-1; there is no confident call for the D gene. The germline V gene (reference sequence) supplies CDR1 SGHNT and CDR2 YYREEE. Its CDR3 holds 11 amino acids, cysteine through phenylalanine. Of all the DNA, just the CDR3 is kept, 33 bases in frame from base 1. The V end loses 3 bases and the J end loses 7 bases, and a stretch of 5 bases separates them.